Listed below are T cell receptor beta chains from one sample, sequenced in a study of regulatory T cells in long-lasting Graves disease. TCRdb fed the multiplex PCR reads into MiXCR, producing one record per CDR3 protein. The profile covers roughly 360,000 distinct CDR3 sequences, with 23% appearing a single time and around 30% taken by the ten largest. The specimen was peripheral blood mononuclear cells (PBMCs), collected when the disease was refractory, from a patient treated with antithyroid drugs. The receptors were gathered from a woman between 35 and 50 years old with Graves disease. Each CDR3 is given with its conserved first and last residue. The D gene is left open where the match is weak. Not every row has a clone size; where given, it reads once, few, many or a size class.

CDR3nt,CDR3aa,j_gene,v_gene,d_gene,abundance
TGTGCCAGCAGGGGACAGCTCTCCTACGAGCAGTACTTC,CASRGQLSYEQYF,TRBJ2-7,TRBV28,TRBD1,many
TGTGCCAGTAACCCTAGCGGGAGGACGAATGAGCAGTTCTTC,CASNPSGRTNEQFF,TRBJ2-1,TRBV19,TRBD2,-
TGCAGTGCTAGAGGAGGGACGGAAAATCAGCCCCAGCATTTT,CSARGGTENQPQHF,TRBJ1-5,TRBV20-1,-,many
TGTGCCAGCAGATCGGGACTCAAGGAGACCCAGTACTTC,CASRSGLKETQYF,TRBJ2-5,TRBV7-2,-,many
TGTGCCACCAGCAGAAAGGACAACCGCAATCAGCCCCAGCATTTT,CATSRKDNRNQPQHF,TRBJ1-5,TRBV15,-,many
TGTGCCAGCAGTGAAGCGGGGGTCGGGGCTAGCGGGAGTGTAGCCAAAAACATTCAGTACTTC,CASSEAGVGASGSVAKNIQYF,TRBJ2-4,TRBV6-1,TRBD2,many
TGTGCCAGCAGTTTAATTGGGCGCAATCAGCCCCAGCATTTT,CASSLIGRNQPQHF,TRBJ1-5,TRBV12-3/TRBV12-4,-,many
TGTGCCAGCAGTGAGGGCAACACCGGGGAGCTGTTTTTT,CASSEGNTGELFF,TRBJ2-2,TRBV28,-,many
TGTGCCAGCAGTTGGGCTAAATCACGGACATCGAGAGGGAATGGCTACACCTTC,CASSWAKSRTSRGNGYTF,TRBJ1-2,TRBV28,-,-
TGTGCCAGCACTGGGGTTAGCAATCAGCCCCAGCATTTT,CASTGVSNQPQHF,TRBJ1-5,TRBV28,-,once
TGCAGTGCTAGTCTCCTGGCTGGCGGGGAGCTGTTTTTT,CSASLLAGGELFF,TRBJ2-2,TRBV20-1,-,-
TGTGCCAGCAGTTTGGTGGACGGAATGAACACTGAAGCTTTCTTT,CASSLVDGMNTEAFF,TRBJ1-1,TRBV28,-,many
TGCGCCAGCAGCCCGAGGGGGGGCAATCAGCCCCAGCATTTT,CASSPRGGNQPQHF,TRBJ1-5,TRBV5-1,-,many
TGTGCCAGCACGGGACACACTGCGGGAGATACGCAGTATTTT,CASTGHTAGDTQYF,TRBJ2-3,TRBV2,-,-
TGCAGCGTAGGGACAGGGGGACAAGAGACCCAGTACTTC,CSVGTGGQETQYF,TRBJ2-5,TRBV29-1,TRBD1,-
TGTGCCAGCAGTTCCGGGACAGGGGTTTACGAGACCCAGTACTTC,CASSSGTGVYETQYF,TRBJ2-5,TRBV6-5,TRBD1,-
TGCGCCAGTGCGGGACAGGGAAACAAAGGAGTCTACGAGCAGTACTTC,CASAGQGNKGVYEQYF,TRBJ2-7,TRBV10-2,TRBD1,few
TGTGCCAGCTCACCCGGGCAGGGAGTCGGAGAGACCCAGTACTTC,CASSPGQGVGETQYF,TRBJ2-5,TRBV18,-,few
TGTGCCAGCAGCTCGGGACAGCCTATGCCCTTGAATTTT,CASSSGQPMPLNF,TRBJ1-4,TRBV28,TRBD1,many
TGTGCCTGGAGTGTATCCTCTGAAGCTTTCTTT,CAWSVSSEAFF,TRBJ1-1,TRBV30,-,many
TGTGCCAGCAGTTTAGGGGGGAGCTCCTACAATGAGCAGTTCTTC,CASSLGGSSYNEQFF,TRBJ2-1,TRBV5-1,-,many
TGTGCCAGCAGCTCCGGGACACTACCTCCATACGAGCAGTACTTC,CASSSGTLPPYEQYF,TRBJ2-7,TRBV6-1,-,many
TGTGCCAGCAGCTTAACGGGACATGGATACGGCTACACCTTC,CASSLTGHGYGYTF,TRBJ1-2,TRBV7-9,-,-
TGTGCCAGCGGGGAGGGGCAGCTCCAAGAGACCCAGTACTTC,CASGEGQLQETQYF,TRBJ2-5,TRBV2,TRBD2,many
TGCAGCGTCTCAGGGGCGGCTTATGGCTACACCTTC,CSVSGAAYGYTF,TRBJ1-2,TRBV29-1,-,-
TGTGCCAGCAGCCCCGGATCCCCCGGGGAGCTGTTTTTT,CASSPGSPGELFF,TRBJ2-2,TRBV5-6,-,-
TGCAGCGTTGACCCCGGGACAGCGAACACTGAAGCTTTCTTT,CSVDPGTANTEAFF,TRBJ1-1,TRBV29-1,TRBD1,many
TGTGCCAGCAGTGAAGCACACAGAGCAACAGCTTTCTTT,CASSEAHRATAFF,TRBJ1-1,TRBV2,-,many
TGTGCCAGCAGCTTAGGAGCCAGCGGGAGCTCCTACGAGCAGTACTTC,CASSLGASGSSYEQYF,TRBJ2-7,TRBV11-2,TRBD2,many
TGTGCCAGCAGTTTTGCCCCGCATACCTACTCCTACGAGCAGTACTTC,CASSFAPHTYSYEQYF,TRBJ2-7,TRBV12-3/TRBV12-4,-,many
TGTGCCAGCCAAAACAGGGAACGCCAAGAGACCCAGTACTTC,CASQNRERQETQYF,TRBJ2-5,TRBV18,-,-
TGTGCCTGGAGTCTCGAGCGGGAGATCTACGAGCAGTACTTC,CAWSLEREIYEQYF,TRBJ2-7,TRBV30,TRBD2,-
TGTGCCAGCAGCCAAGGTCTCGGGCAGCTTTCCGACGAGCAGTACTTC,CASSQGLGQLSDEQYF,TRBJ2-7,TRBV4-2,-,-
TGCGCCAGCAGCTTGGGGCTAGTAAGCACCGGGGAGCTGTTTTTT,CASSLGLVSTGELFF,TRBJ2-2,TRBV12-3/TRBV12-4,-,many
TGTGCCAGCAGTTTCGGTAGTTGGGTTGGCACTGAAGCTTTCTTT,CASSFGSWVGTEAFF,TRBJ1-1,TRBV12-3/TRBV12-4,-,many
TGTGCCACCAGCAGAGAGACTTCGAACACTGAAGCTTTCTTT,CATSRETSNTEAFF,TRBJ1-1,TRBV15,-,many
TGTGCCACCTTAGGCCCGGAGAACACTGAAGCTTTCTTT,CATLGPENTEAFF,TRBJ1-1,TRBV24-1,-,-